Listed below are T cell receptor beta chains from one sample, sequenced in a study of shared clonotypes between healthy human individuals. Produced via immunoSEQ multiplex PCR; TCRdb's table is partial and in-frame only. Among hundreds of thousands of clones listed, 95% to 97% were seen once. Sequences were obtained from naive CD4+ T cells sorted from blood. The source of these receptors is a woman aged 30 to 39 in good health. Both conserved end residues are part of each CDR3. A D gene is named only where the DNA matches it firmly. Not all rows give a size; the values are once, few, many and, for expanded clones, a class.

v_call,clone_size,j_call,d_call,cdr3_aa,cdr3_nt
TRBV28,-,TRBJ1-5,-,CASSLEGLGHQPQHF,TGTGCCAGCAGTTTAGAGGGCCTGGGTCATCAGCCCCAGCATTTT
TRBV11-2,-,TRBJ2-7,-,CASSSLYEQYF,TGTGCCAGCAGCTCCCTTTACGAGCAGTACTTC
TRBV29-1,-,TRBJ2-7,-,CSVAGTRPSYEQYF,TGCAGCGTTGCTGGCACCAGGCCTTCCTACGAGCAGTACTTC
TRBV6-5,-,TRBJ1-2,-,CASTRGKNYGYTF,TGTGCCAGCACTCGGGGAAAAAACTATGGCTACACCTTC
TRBV20-1,-,TRBJ2-5,-,CSASDETQYF,TGCAGTGCTAGCGACGAGACCCAGTACTTC
TRBV5-5,once,TRBJ1-4,-,CASSLATEKLFF,TGTGCCAGCAGCTTGGCCACGGAAAAACTGTTTTTT
TRBV28,once,TRBJ2-7,-,CASSSQGGGQYF,TGTGCCAGCAGTTCTCAGGGAGGCGGGCAGTACTTC
TRBV5-1,-,TRBJ1-1,TRBD1,CASSLEGGDDFF,TGCGCCAGCAGCTTGGAAGGGGGCGATGATTTCTTT
TRBV19,-,TRBJ1-5,-,CASSIAPVKAVQPQHF,TGTGCCAGTAGTATAGCGCCGGTGAAGGCTGTCCAGCCCCAGCATTTT
TRBV4-1,-,TRBJ2-3,TRBD2,CASSQDPGLAHFTDTQYF,TGCGCCAGCAGCCAAGACCCGGGACTAGCGCATTTCACAGATACGCAGTATTTT
TRBV2,-,TRBJ2-1,TRBD1,CASSRNRGLYNEQFF,TGTGCCAGCTCCAGGAACAGGGGGCTATACAATGAGCAGTTCTTC
TRBV28,-,TRBJ2-1,TRBD1,CASRLDRVGVNVREQFF,TGTGCCAGCAGGCTTGACAGGGTAGGTGTCAACGTTCGTGAGCAGTTCTTC
TRBV5-1,-,TRBJ2-7,-,CASSLHKSTAYEQYF,TGCGCCAGCAGCTTACATAAAAGCACTGCCTACGAGCAGTACTTC
TRBV4-1,-,TRBJ2-7,TRBD1,CASSLYGQGFYEQYF,TGCGCCAGCAGCCTCTATGGACAGGGATTCTACGAGCAGTACTTC
TRBV5-6,-,TRBJ2-7,-,CASSRSAEGVFEQYF,TGTGCCAGCAGCCGGTCAGCAGAGGGTGTTTTCGAGCAGTACTTC
TRBV27,-,TRBJ1-2,-,CASSPQTAYGYTF,TGTGCCAGCAGTCCACAGACAGCCTATGGCTACACCTTC
TRBV18,-,TRBJ1-1,-,CASSPLQRPQGEAFF,TGTGCCAGCTCACCTCTACAGAGACCACAGGGTGAAGCTTTCTTT